This T cell receptor (beta chain) originates from a study of cytomegalovirus exposure and HLA in healthy donors. Whole-study results and caveats: Rarity characterized most TCR sequences, yet some public TCRs appeared in many donors.

Losses at the gene ends were 0 bases for V and 3 bases for J; bases not matched to a gene: 7. This CDR3 comprises 18 residues. Germline CDR1 is SGDLS and CDR2 is YYNGEE. Libraries were prepared by immunoSEQ multiplex PCR; TCRdb keeps only in-frame clonotypes and omits some of them. The sample consists of fewer than 250,000 clones, 80% to 90% of them appearing once. Turning to this clone: No antigen is known for it.

The chain links TRBV9 to TRBJ2-2; 11 nucleotides match TRBD1. This clonotype was sampled from a young woman in good health and CMV-seropositive. Sequenced material: PBMCs. The CDR3, as DNA: TGTGCCAGCAGCGTAGGAAGGGGACAGGGGGGGGACACCGGGGAGCTGTTTTTT. It specifies CASSVGRGQGGDTGELFF.